The entry below describes one T cell receptor (beta chain). At one boundary the junction diverges from the germline segment, which might be a read error. This CDR3 contains 17 residues. CDR1 and CDR2 from the germline V gene are SGHAT and FQNNGV. From approximately 550 ng of total RNA, TCR beta-specific cDNA was reverse-transcribed using a constant-region primer. Libraries of TCR beta came from three nested multiplex PCR rounds with slightly modified ARM-PCR. Investigators reported that the first two PCR rounds, at 10 cycles each, used TRBV1-TRBV30 forward primers with a C-beta reverse primer. TCRdb re-called the multiplex PCR reads with MiXCR, one entry per CDR3 protein. Counted here are 100,000 to 150,000 distinct CDR3 sequences, 50% to 80% occurring once; the ten biggest clones make up roughly 7.9%. Starting material for RNA and DNA co-extraction consisted of about 20-30 mg of unsorted bulk tissue. Donors underwent surgery for histopathologically diagnosed primary liver carcinoma.

This sample was taken from a study of tumor-infiltrating lymphocytes in primary liver carcinoma. Study overall: All lesions had stage T1-T3 N0M0 and 4.2 to 10 cm widths.

The source is an older woman with primary liver carcinoma and hepatitis B virus infection. Material: liver tumor tissue from sampling region 3. Documented subset: tumor region T3, left-lateral pole. This chain links TRBV11-2 with TRBJ2-3, with D tentatively TRBD1 (5 bases). The CDR3 region is CASSLGCVTVSIDTQYF. For the CDR3, the DNA is TGTGCCAGCAGCTTAGGGTGTGTGACAGTTAGCATAGATACGCAGTATTTT.